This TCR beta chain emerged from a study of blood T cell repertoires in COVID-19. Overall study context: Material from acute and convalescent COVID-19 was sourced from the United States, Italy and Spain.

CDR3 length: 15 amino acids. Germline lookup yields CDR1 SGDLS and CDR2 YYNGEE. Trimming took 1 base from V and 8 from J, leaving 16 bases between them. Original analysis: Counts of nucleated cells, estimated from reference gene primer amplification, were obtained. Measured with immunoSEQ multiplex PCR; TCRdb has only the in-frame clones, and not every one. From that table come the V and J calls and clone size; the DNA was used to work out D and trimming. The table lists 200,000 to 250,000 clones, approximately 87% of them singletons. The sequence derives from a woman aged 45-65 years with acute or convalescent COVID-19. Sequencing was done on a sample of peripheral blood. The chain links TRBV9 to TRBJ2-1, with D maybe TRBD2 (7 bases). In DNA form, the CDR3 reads TGTGCCAGCAGCGTAACCTTTCGGGGGGCGCATGAGCAGTTCTTC. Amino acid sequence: CASSVTFRGAHEQFF.